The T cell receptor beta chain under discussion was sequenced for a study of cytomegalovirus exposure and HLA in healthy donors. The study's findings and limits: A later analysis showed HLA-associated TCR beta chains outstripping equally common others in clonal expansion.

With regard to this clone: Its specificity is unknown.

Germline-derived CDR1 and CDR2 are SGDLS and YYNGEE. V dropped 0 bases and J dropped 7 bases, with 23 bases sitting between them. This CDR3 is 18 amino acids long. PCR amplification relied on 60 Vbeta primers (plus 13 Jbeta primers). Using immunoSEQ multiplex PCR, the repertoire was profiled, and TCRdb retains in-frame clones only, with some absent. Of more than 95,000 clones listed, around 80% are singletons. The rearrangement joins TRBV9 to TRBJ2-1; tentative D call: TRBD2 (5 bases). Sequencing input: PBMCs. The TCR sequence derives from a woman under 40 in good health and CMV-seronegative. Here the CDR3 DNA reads TGTGCCAGCAGCGTAGCTACGGGGATGGGCGCGGGCTTTAATGAGCAGTTCTTC. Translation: CASSVATGMGAGFNEQFF.